This T cell receptor (beta chain) was identified in a study of blood T cell repertoires in COVID-19. For the study at large: Specimens from acute and convalescent COVID-19 originated in the United States, Italy and Spain. In each case, the material was cDNA or gDNA derived from T cells, B-cell-depleted T cells, or PBMCs.

J gave up 5 bases and V 5 bases, and 7 bases lay outside the gene matches. Germline V lookup: CDR1 GTSNPN, CDR2 SVGIG (reference sequence). This CDR3 has 15 amino acids. In the source study's methods: Counts of nucleated cells, estimated from reference gene primer amplification, were obtained. Assay used: immunoSEQ multiplex PCR; TCRdb lists only in-frame clones, some missing. V and J calls plus clone size are reproduced from that table; the DNA served to infer D and trimming. The table shows 200,000 to 300,000 clones, with 88% occurring only once. This chain joins TRBV30 and TRBJ2-3, with 13 bases identical to TRBD2. Source material: peripheral blood. The clonotype comes from a woman between 40 and 50 years old who had recovered from COVID-19. In nucleotides, the CDR3 is TGTGCCTGGGAACTAGCGGGAGGGCCTGGAGATACGCAGTATTTT. It encodes CAWELAGGPGDTQYF.